This passage covers 5 T cell receptor beta chains from one sample sequenced in a study of cytomegalovirus exposure and HLA in healthy donors. The protocol was immunoSEQ multiplex PCR, while the TCRdb copy is restricted to in-frame clones and leaves out a portion. The table records 170,000 or so clones, 85% of them present only once. Material: PBMCs. Every receptor here comes from a man in his late teens or twenties in good health and CMV-seropositive.

The V and J genes are TRBV7-3 and TRBJ2-1, with 11 bases identical to TRBD2. Germline lookup yields CDR1 SGHTA and CDR2 FQGTGA. The CDR3 extends over 15 amino acids. V shed 5 bases and J 2 bases; nucleotides not matched to a gene: 2. This chain's CDR3 is CASSTSGGAYNEQFF. Written as DNA, the CDR3 is TGTGCCAGCAGCACTAGCGGGGGCGCCTACAATGAGCAGTTCTTC.

The gene calls are TRBV5-1 and TRBJ2-2; D unclear. This CDR3 is 14 amino acids long. Trimming pared 0 bases from V and 5 bases from J, leaving 8 bases between. CDR1 and CDR2 (germline): SGHRS, YFSETQ. The CDR3 bases are TGCGCCAGCAGCTTGGGTTCAGCGACCGGGGAGCTGTTTTTT. It codes for CASSLGSATGELFF. Looking up the rest from reference TRBV5-1 and TRBJ2-2 gives the full variable domain: KAGVTQTPRYLIKTRGQQVTLSCSPISGHRSVSWYQQTPGQGLQFLFEYFSETQRNKGNFPGRFSGRQFSNSRSEMNVSTLELGDSALYLCASSLGSATGELFFGEGSRLTVL.

This chain joins TRBV18 and TRBJ1-5; 7 bases align to TRBD1. Losses at the gene ends were 6 bases for V and 11 bases for J; bases not matched to a gene: 10. CDR3 length: 13 amino acids. Per the germline V gene, CDR1 is KGHSH and CDR2 is LQKENI. CDR3 nucleotide sequence: TGTGCCAGCTCTACAGGGGAGGCCGTGTCCCAGCATTTT. Translated: CASSTGEAVSQHF.

This clone was observed a few times. Here the CDR3 DNA reads TGTGCCAGTATTTCTCGGGAGGGATCCACTGAAGCTTTCTTT. Translated: CASISREGSTEAFF. The chain combines TRBV19 with TRBJ1-1, with D unresolved. CDR3 size: 14 residues. Trimming removed 7 bases from V and 4 bases from J, with 16 bases in between. In germline, CDR1 is LNHDA, CDR2 SQIVND (reference sequence).

The gene calls are TRBV10-1 and TRBJ2-7; TRBD1 is a possible D gene (6 bases). From germline, CDR1 is WNHNN and CDR2 SYGVQD (reference sequence). This CDR3 spans 14 amino acids. The germline V and J ends were trimmed by 0 bases and 0 bases, with 6 bases remaining between them. Written as DNA, the CDR3 is TGCGCCAGCAGTGAGTCGACAGGCTCCTACGAGCAGTACTTC. It encodes CASSESTGSYEQYF.